The 22 T cell receptor beta chains below all came from one sample that was sequenced in a study of blood T cell repertoires in COVID-19. Method: immunoSEQ multiplex PCR; TCRdb's copy keeps in-frame clones and lacks some. The sample includes roughly 160,000 clones, less than 80% of them seen just once. Sequencing was performed on PBMCs or T cells enriched from blood (not recorded which). These receptor sequences come from a woman in her 70s in a cohort exposed to, infected with or recovered from COVID-19 (not recorded which).

This clone came up a few times. The chain links TRBV19 to TRBJ2-1; no clear D gene. Trimming shortened V by 5 bases and J by 3 bases, and 14 bases separated the two germline ends. The CDR3 length is 15 residues. Germline V lookup: CDR1 LNHDA, CDR2 SQIVND (reference sequence). The CDR3 is CASSSPEVSYNEQFF. For the CDR3, the DNA is TGTGCCAGTAGTTCCCCCGAGGTTAGCTACAATGAGCAGTTCTTC.

This chain links TRBV4-3 with TRBJ1-4; TRBD1 agrees at 9 bases. The CDR3 runs 15 residues. Per germline, CDR1 LGHNA and CDR2 YSLEER. Trimming removed 5 bases from V and 7 bases from J; junction bases left unmatched: 8. The CDR3 spells CASSYRTGAAEKLFF. The CDR3 coding sequence is TGCGCCAGCAGCTATAGGACAGGGGCGGCTGAAAAACTGTTTTTT.

The chain recombines TRBV6-5 with TRBJ2-5; perhaps TRBD1 as D (6 bases). Trimming stripped 1 base from V and 1 base from J, with 13 bases between. Germline-derived CDR1 and CDR2 are MNHEY and SVGAGI. The length of the CDR3 is 16 residues. The CDR3: CASSYYRTATQETQYF. The CDR3 DNA follows: TGTGCCAGCAGTTACTATAGGACAGCTACCCAAGAGACCCAGTACTTC.

The chain has TRBV7-8 and TRBJ2-7; 10 positions agree with TRBD1. The CDR3 runs to 16 residues. V dropped 1 base and J dropped 6; count of bases not matched to a gene: 9. Germline assignment: CDR1 SGHVS and CDR2 FQNEAQ. This chain's CDR3 is CASSLDIRQGAREQYF. The CDR3 bases are TGTGCCAGCAGCTTAGATATAAGACAGGGGGCTCGCGAGCAGTACTTC.

This clone was seen once. V gene TRBV14 combines with J gene TRBJ1-1; D unresolved. The CDR3 totals 13 residues. The germline gives CDR1 SGHDN, CDR2 FVKESK. Deletions cut 2 bases from V and 9 bases from J, with 13 bases between. This CDR3 is CASSQPGSPQAFF. As DNA, the CDR3 is TGTGCCAGCAGCCAACCGGGGAGTCCTCAAGCTTTCTTT.

The J gene is TRBJ2-1, the V gene TRBV9, with 8 bases aligning to TRBD1. From germline, CDR1 is SGDLS and CDR2 YYNGEE. There are 15 residues in the CDR3. Trimming took 0 bases from V and 1 from J; bases not matched to a gene: 0. The CDR3 region is CASSVGTGSYNEQFF. The DNA for the CDR3 is TGTGCCAGCAGCGTAGGGACAGGGTCCTACAATGAGCAGTTCTTC. Together with reference TRBV9 and TRBJ2-1, the CDR3 gives the full variable domain: DSGVTQTPKHLITATGQRVTLRCSPRSGDLSVYWYQQSLDQGLQFLIQYYNGEERAKGNILERFSAQQFPDLHSELNLSSLELGDSALYFCASSVGTGSYNEQFFGPGTRLTVL.

The chain is built from TRBV18 and TRBJ2-1; the match to TRBD2 covers 7 bases. CDR3 length equals 18 residues. Per the germline V gene, CDR1 is KGHSH and CDR2 is LQKENI. The junction had 10 bases not matched to a gene; V was cut back by 1 base and J by 1 base. CDR3 sequence: CASSPRLSSGGSYNEQFF. CDR3 coding DNA: TGTGCCAGCTCACCACGGCTGTCTAGCGGAGGTTCCTACAATGAGCAGTTCTTC. Full variable domain (missing parts from reference TRBV18 and TRBJ2-1): NAGVMQNPRHLVRRRGQEARLRCSPMKGHSHVYWYRQLPEEGLKFMVYLQKENIIDESGMPKERFSAEFPKEGPSILRIQQVVRGDSAAYFCASSPRLSSGGSYNEQFFGPGTRLTVL.

The rearrangement links TRBV7-6 to TRBJ2-5, with D possibly TRBD1 on 5 matching bases. The germline V and J ends were trimmed by 3 bases and 4 bases, with 18 bases remaining between them. This CDR3 is 16 amino acids long. Germline CDR1 reads SGHVS; CDR2 reads FNYEAQ. CDR3 in DNA: TGTGCCAGCAGCTTTATTGGGGCTCCTATTACAGAGACCCAGTACTTC. This encodes CASSFIGAPITETQYF.

V usage is TRBV6-5 and J usage is TRBJ1-3, with no clear D. Trimming removed 7 bases from V and 0 bases from J, with 13 bases in between. This CDR3 is built from 15 residues. Looked up from germline, CDR1 is MNHEY and CDR2 is SVGAGI. The CDR3 loop reads CASTGGRYSGNTIYF. As DNA, the CDR3 is TGTGCCAGCACCGGAGGACGGTACTCTGGAAACACCATATATTTT.

The chain carries TRBV6-2 or TRBV6-3 and TRBJ2-3; 7 bases agree with TRBD2. The V and J ends lost 6 bases and 4 bases, in that order; junction bases with no gene match: 13. Germline V gene data show CDR1 as MNHEY and CDR2 as SVGEGT. The CDR3 is 16 amino acids. This CDR3 reads CASSIGTGGGADTQYF. CDR3 DNA sequence: TGTGCCAGCAGCATCGGGACGGGAGGAGGCGCAGATACGCAGTATTTT.

V and J are TRBV19 and TRBJ1-2; D is unresolved. The germline V and J ends were trimmed by 4 bases and 3 bases, with 15 bases remaining between them. This CDR3 comprises 15 residues. Germline V lookup: CDR1 LNHDA, CDR2 SQIVND (reference sequence). Here the CDR3 reads CASSTALGRYYGYTF. The DNA of the CDR3 is TGTGCCAGTAGTACCGCCCTGGGGAGATACTATGGCTACACCTTC.

Only a few counts were recorded for this clone. The chain recombines TRBV30 with TRBJ2-2; possible D gene TRBD2, 5 bases. The length of the CDR3 is 16 residues. The V and J ends lost 4 bases and 2 bases respectively, with 17 bases between them. Germline V lookup: CDR1 GTSNPN, CDR2 SVGIG (reference sequence). CDR3 sequence: CAWTHPRTFNTGELFF. The CDR3 region has the DNA TGTGCCTGGACCCACCCCCGGACTTTTAACACCGGGGAGCTGTTTTTT.

The J gene is TRBJ1-5, the V gene TRBV2; the match to TRBD1 covers 7 bases. In germline, CDR1 is SNHLY, CDR2 FYNNEI. Germline trimming cut 5 bases from V and 0 bases from J; bases unmatched to any gene: 7. The CDR3 totals 16 residues. CDR3 in amino acids: CASSRDSHYSNQPQHF. In nucleotides, the CDR3 is TGTGCCAGCAGTCGGGACAGCCACTATAGCAATCAGCCCCAGCATTTT.

J is TRBJ2-3 and V is TRBV5-1, with D possibly TRBD2 on 6 matching bases. Germline loops: CDR1 SGHRS, CDR2 YFSETQ. This CDR3 spans 14 amino acids. V shed 4 bases and J shed 4 bases, with 13 bases lying between them. Written as DNA, the CDR3 is TGCGCCAGCAGCATCCGGGCGGGATCAGATACGCAGTATTTT. Its translation is CASSIRAGSDTQYF.

The chain is built from TRBV10-1 and TRBJ2-1, with D tentatively TRBD2 (5 bases). Germline V gene data show CDR1 as WNHNN and CDR2 as SYGVQD (reference sequence). Deletions cut 4 bases from V and 0 bases from J, with 7 bases between. The CDR3 loop spans 14 amino acids. CDR3 in DNA: TGCGCCAGCAGTGCTGGGAGCTCCTACAATGAGCAGTTCTTC. Translated: CASSAGSSYNEQFF.

The V and J genes are TRBV5-1 and TRBJ2-5; 7 bases match TRBD1. Trimming at V came to 4 bases and at J to 1 base, leaving 7 bases not matched to a gene. The CDR3 has 15 residues. Germline V gene sequence: CDR1 SGHRS, CDR2 YFSETQ. The CDR3: CASSPDRVGQETQYF. The CDR3 DNA reads TGCGCCAGCAGCCCCGACAGGGTGGGCCAAGAGACCCAGTACTTC.

This rearrangement joins TRBV5-1 to TRBJ2-1; 13 bases are shared with TRBD2. The germline gives CDR1 SGHRS, CDR2 YFSETQ. This CDR3 region has 16 residues. Trimming at V came to 5 bases and at J to 7 bases, leaving 9 bases not matched to a gene. The CDR3 spells CASSQSGLAGVNEQFF. DNA for the CDR3: TGCGCCAGCAGTCAAAGCGGACTAGCGGGAGTAAATGAGCAGTTCTTC.

This chain links TRBV7-8 with TRBJ2-1, with D perhaps matching TRBD1 (5 bases). This CDR3 is 11 amino acids long. CDR1 and CDR2 (germline): SGHVS, FQNEAQ. V was clipped by 5 bases and J by 12 bases, with 11 bases between them. CDR3 DNA sequence: TGTGCCAGCAGCCTACAGGACACGCAGTTCTTC. Protein: CASSLQDTQFF.

Comment on this clone: Within the sample, other DNA sequences also encode this same CDR3. The V call is TRBV28, the J call TRBJ2-7; possibly TRBD2 for D (6 bases). This CDR3 has 13 amino acids. V dropped 5 bases and J dropped 2 bases, with 10 bases sitting between them. Per germline, CDR1 MDHEN and CDR2 SYDVKM. CDR3: CASSRGGTYEQYF. CDR3 sequence (DNA): TGTGCCAGCAGTCGGGGCGGGACCTACGAGCAGTACTTC.

This clone was recorded only once. The chain employs TRBV6-5 and TRBJ1-1; 8 bases agree with TRBD1. V lost 8 bases, J lost 4 bases, and 12 bases stayed unmatched. CDR3 length equals 15 residues. In germline, CDR1 is MNHEY, CDR2 SVGAGI. DNA of the CDR3: TGTGCCAGCGCAGCAGGGGGCTTCGAGGTCACTGAAGCTTTCTTT. It translates to CASAAGGFEVTEAFF.

V and J are TRBV18 and TRBJ1-5, with a tentative D call TRBD1 (5 bases). Trimming cost V 6 bases and J 2 bases, with 17 bases left between them. Germline CDR1 and CDR2: KGHSH and LQKENI. The CDR3 length is 16 residues. This chain's CDR3 is CASSIAGTRGNQPQHF. The CDR3 DNA follows: TGTGCCAGCTCTATCGCGGGGACCCGAGGCAATCAGCCCCAGCATTTT.

V gene TRBV5-1 combines with J gene TRBJ2-1; D unclear. This CDR3 spans 15 amino acids. The V gene lost 0 bases and the J gene lost 0 bases, with 7 bases spanning the gap. Germline-derived CDR1 and CDR2 are SGHRS and YFSETQ. The CDR3 DNA follows: TGCGCCAGCAGCTTGGGACTCCTCTCCTACAATGAGCAGTTCTTC. Residues: CASSLGLLSYNEQFF.